This TCR beta chain was documented in a study of blood T cell repertoires in COVID-19. Clones were sequenced by immunoSEQ multiplex PCR, and TCRdb holds only the in-frame ones, with some missing. The sample holds about 140,000 clones; roughly 85% are singletons and the top ten take 2.5% to 3.5%. Germline CDR1 reads KGHDR; CDR2 reads SFDVKD. The CDR3 is made up of 15 amino acids. J gave up 3 bases and V 3 bases, and 6 bases lay outside the gene matches. Source material: peripheral blood. V and J are TRBV24-1 and TRBJ1-2; 7 bases match TRBD1. The sequence was collected from a man in his forties or fifties with acute or convalescent COVID-19. The CDR3 is CATSDPQGGYYGYTF. Here the CDR3 DNA reads TGTGCCACCAGTGATCCCCAGGGGGGCTACTATGGCTACACCTTC.